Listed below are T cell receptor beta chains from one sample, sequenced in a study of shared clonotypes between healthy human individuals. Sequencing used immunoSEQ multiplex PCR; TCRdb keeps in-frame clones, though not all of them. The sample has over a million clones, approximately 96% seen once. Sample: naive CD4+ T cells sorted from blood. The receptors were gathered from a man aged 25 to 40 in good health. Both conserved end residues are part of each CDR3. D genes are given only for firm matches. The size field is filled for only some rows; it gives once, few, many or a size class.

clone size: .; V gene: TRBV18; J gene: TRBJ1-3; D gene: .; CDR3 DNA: TGTGCCAGCTCACCTTATCCCCAGGCGGGTGGAAACACCATATATTTT; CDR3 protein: CASSPYPQAGGNTIYF
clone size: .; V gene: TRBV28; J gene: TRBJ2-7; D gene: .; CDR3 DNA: TGTGCCAGCAGGAGACAGGAGAGCTCCTACGAGCAGTACTTC; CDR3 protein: CASRRQESSYEQYF
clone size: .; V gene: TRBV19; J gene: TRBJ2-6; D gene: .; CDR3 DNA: TGTGCCAGTAGTGAAGGGTCTGGGGCCAACGTCCTGACTTTC; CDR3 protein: CASSEGSGANVLTF
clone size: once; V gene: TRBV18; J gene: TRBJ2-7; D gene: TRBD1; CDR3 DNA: TGTGCCAGCTCACCTGGGACAGTTTACGAGCAGTACTTC; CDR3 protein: CASSPGTVYEQYF
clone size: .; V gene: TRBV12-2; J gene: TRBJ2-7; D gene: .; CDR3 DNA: TGTGCAAGTCGCTTACGGCCGATACCGGACGGGGTCGAGCAGTACTTC; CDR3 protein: CASRLRPIPDGVEQYF
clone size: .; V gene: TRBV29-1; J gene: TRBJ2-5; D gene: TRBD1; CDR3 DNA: TGCAGCGTATCCAGGGGGGAGACCCAGTACTTC; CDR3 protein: CSVSRGETQYF
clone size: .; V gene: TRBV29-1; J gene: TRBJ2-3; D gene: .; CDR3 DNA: TGCAGCGTTGAAATGGGAAGTGGGATCGGGCCAGATACGCAGTATTTT; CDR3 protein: CSVEMGSGIGPDTQYF
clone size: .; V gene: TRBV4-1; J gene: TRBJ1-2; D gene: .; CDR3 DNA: TGCGCCAGCAGCCAAGAATCCTCCGTCTATGGCTACACCTTC; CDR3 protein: CASSQESSVYGYTF
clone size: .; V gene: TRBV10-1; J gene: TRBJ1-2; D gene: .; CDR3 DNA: TGCGCCAGCAGTGAGTCAGATCCACAGTGCTGTGGCTACACCTTC; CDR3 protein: CASSESDPQCCGYTF
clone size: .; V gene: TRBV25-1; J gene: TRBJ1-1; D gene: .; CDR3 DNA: TGTGCCAGCAGGGCCGGGGCAGGGGTCGGTGAAGCTTTCTTT; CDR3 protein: CASRAGAGVGEAFF
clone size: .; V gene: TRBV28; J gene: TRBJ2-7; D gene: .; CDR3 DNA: TGTGCCATTCAGGCTGGGCCCTCCTACGAGCAGTACTTC; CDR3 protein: CAIQAGPSYEQYF
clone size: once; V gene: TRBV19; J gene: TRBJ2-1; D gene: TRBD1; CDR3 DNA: TGTGCCAGTAGTCGGAGACAGGGATACAATGAGCAGTTCTTC; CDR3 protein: CASSRRQGYNEQFF
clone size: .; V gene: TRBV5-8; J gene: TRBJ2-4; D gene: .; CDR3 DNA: TGTGCCAGCAGCCCGGAAATATACAGGGCTCAAAACATTCAGTACTTC; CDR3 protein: CASSPEIYRAQNIQYF
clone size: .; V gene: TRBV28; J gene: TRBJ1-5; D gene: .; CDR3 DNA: TGTGCCAGCAGGGGAGGGGGTGAGGTGCAGCCCCAGCATTTT; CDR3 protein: CASRGGGEVQPQHF
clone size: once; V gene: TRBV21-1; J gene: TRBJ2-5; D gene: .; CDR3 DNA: TGTGCCAGCAGCAAAGCGGGACAGGGTAAAGAGACCCAGTACTTC; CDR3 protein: CASSKAGQGKETQYF
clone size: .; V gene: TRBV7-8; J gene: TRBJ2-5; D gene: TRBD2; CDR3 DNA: TGTGCCAGCACCACCTCTCGACTAGCGGGTTCGGAGACCCAGTACTTC; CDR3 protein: CASTTSRLAGSETQYF
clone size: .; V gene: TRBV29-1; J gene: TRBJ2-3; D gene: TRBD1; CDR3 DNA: TGCAGCTCCATTCGAGGGACAGGGGACTTTTGGTTCACAGATACGCAGTATTTT; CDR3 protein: CSSIRGTGDFWFTDTQYF
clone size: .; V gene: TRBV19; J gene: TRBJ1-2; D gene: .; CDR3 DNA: TGTGCCAGTGAGGAAGCCCCAGGACAGCGTACTGTTGGCTACACCTTC; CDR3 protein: CASEEAPGQRTVGYTF
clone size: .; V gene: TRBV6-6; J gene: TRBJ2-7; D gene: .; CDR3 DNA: TGTGCCAGCAGCACTGGGCTTTCCTACGAGCAGTACTTC; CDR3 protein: CASSTGLSYEQYF
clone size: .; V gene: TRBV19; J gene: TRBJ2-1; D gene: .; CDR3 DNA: TGTGCCAGTACCAGGGACCCTTACAATGAGCAGTTCTTC; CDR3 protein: CASTRDPYNEQFF
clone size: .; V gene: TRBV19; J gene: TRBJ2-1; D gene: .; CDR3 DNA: TGTGCCAGTAGTATAGAATCTGAGCAGTTCTTC; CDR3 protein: CASSIESEQFF
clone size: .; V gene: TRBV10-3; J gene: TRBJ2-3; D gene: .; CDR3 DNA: TGTGCCATCAGCGGATCTTTTCGCACAGATACGCAGTATTTT; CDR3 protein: CAISGSFRTDTQYF
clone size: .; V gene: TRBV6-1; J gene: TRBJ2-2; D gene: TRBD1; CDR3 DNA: TGTGCCAGCAGTGCCCTTTCGGGACAGGGGTACGGGGAGCTGTTTTTT; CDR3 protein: CASSALSGQGYGELFF
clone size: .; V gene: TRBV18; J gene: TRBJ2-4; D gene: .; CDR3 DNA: TGTGCCAGCTCACCATTTGAGGCAGACCTTAGGTACTTC; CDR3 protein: CASSPFEADLRYF
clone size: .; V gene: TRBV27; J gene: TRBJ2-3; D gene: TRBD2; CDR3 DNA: TGTGCCAGCAGTTTACCGGGACTAGGAGCGCAGTATTTT; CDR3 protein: CASSLPGLGAQYF
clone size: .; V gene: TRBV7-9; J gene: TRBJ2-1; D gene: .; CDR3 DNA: TGTGCCAGCAGCAAGGAGGGGGGTTACTCCTACAATGAGCAGTTCTTC; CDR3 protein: CASSKEGGYSYNEQFF
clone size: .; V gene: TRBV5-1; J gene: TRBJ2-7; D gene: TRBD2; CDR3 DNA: TGCGCCAGCAGCTTGGGAGTAGCGGGTTCCTACGAGCAGTACTTC; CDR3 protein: CASSLGVAGSYEQYF
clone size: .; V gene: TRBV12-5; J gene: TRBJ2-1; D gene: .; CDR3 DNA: TGTGCTAGTGGTTTGAGGAGTAATGAGCAGTTCTTC; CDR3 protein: CASGLRSNEQFF
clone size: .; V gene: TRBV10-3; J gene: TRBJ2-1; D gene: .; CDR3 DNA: TGTGCCATCAGTGAGCCCCGGGGACCACTAAATGAGCAGTTCTTC; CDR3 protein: CAISEPRGPLNEQFF
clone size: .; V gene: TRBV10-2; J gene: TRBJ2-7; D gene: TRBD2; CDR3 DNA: TGCGCCAGCGCTCGGGGGCGGACTAGCGGGATTAGTGGGGGCTACGAGCAGTACTTC; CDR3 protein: CASARGRTSGISGGYEQYF
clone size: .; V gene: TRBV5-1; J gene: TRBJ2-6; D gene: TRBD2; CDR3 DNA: TGCGCCAGCAGCCTGGCGGGGACTAGCGGCCCCCGGGGGGCCAACGTCCTGACTTTC; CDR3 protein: CASSLAGTSGPRGANVLTF
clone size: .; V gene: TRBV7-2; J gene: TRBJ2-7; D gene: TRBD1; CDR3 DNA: TGTGCCAGCAGCCTCCAGAGGGACAGGACCTACGAGCAGTACTTC; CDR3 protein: CASSLQRDRTYEQYF
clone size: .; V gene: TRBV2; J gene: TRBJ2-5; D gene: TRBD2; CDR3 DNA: TGTGCCAGCAGTCAAACTCACCCTAGCGGGAGTTCTTGGGGGGAGACCCAGTACTTC; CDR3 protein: CASSQTHPSGSSWGETQYF
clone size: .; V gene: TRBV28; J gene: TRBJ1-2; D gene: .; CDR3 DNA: TGTGCCAGCAGTTCGCCCCGACGGACAAGAGGTGGCTACACCTTC; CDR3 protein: CASSSPRRTRGGYTF
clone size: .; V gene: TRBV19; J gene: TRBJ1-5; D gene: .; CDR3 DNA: TGTGCCAGTAGCAAGCCGGGAGCGAGCAATCAGCCCCAGCATTTT; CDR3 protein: CASSKPGASNQPQHF